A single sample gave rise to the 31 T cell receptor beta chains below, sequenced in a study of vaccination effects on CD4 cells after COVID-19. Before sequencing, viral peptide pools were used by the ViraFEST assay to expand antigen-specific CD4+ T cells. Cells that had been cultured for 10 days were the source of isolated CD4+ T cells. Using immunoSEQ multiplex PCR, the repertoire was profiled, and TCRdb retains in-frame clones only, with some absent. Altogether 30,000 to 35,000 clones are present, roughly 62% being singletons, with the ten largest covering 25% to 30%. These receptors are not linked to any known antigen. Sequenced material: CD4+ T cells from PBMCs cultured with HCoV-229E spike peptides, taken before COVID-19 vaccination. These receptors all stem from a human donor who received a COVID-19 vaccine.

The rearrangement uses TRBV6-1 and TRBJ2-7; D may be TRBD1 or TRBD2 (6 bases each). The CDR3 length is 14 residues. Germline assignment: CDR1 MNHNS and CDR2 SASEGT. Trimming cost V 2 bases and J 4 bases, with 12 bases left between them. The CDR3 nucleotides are TGTGCCAGCAGTGAAAGGGGGGAGGTTTACGAGCAGTACTTC. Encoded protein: CASSERGEVYEQYF.

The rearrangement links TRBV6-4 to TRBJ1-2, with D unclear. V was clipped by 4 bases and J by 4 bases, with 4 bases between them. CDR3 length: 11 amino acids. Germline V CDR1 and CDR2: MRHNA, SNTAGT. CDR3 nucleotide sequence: TGTGCCAGCAGTGCCGGCTATGGCTACACCTTC. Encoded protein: CASSAGYGYTF.

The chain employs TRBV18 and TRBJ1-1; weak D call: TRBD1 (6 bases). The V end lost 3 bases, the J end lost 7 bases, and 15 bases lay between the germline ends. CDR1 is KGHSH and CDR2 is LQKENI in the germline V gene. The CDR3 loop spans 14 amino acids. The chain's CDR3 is CASSPLPGQNEAFF. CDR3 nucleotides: TGTGCCAGCTCACCGCTACCTGGACAGAATGAAGCTTTCTTT.

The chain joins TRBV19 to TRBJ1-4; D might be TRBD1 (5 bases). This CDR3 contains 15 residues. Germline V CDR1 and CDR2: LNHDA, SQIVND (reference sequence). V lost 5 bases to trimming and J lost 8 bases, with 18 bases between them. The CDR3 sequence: CASSLSEGLGEKLFF. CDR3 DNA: TGTGCCAGTAGTCTCTCAGAGGGGCTCGGAGAAAAACTGTTTTTT.

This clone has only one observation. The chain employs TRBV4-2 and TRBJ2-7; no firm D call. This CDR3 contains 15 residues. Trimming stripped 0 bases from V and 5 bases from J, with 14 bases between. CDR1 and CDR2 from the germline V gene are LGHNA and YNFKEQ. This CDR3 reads CASSQDPDRAHEQYF. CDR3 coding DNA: TGTGCCAGCAGCCAAGACCCCGATCGGGCCCACGAGCAGTACTTC.

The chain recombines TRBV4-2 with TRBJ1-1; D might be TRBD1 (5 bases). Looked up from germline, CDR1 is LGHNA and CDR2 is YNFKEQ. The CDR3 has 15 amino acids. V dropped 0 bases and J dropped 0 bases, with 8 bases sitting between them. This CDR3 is CASSQEGTLNTEAFF. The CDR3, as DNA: TGTGCCAGCAGCCAAGAAGGGACCTTGAACACTGAAGCTTTCTTT.

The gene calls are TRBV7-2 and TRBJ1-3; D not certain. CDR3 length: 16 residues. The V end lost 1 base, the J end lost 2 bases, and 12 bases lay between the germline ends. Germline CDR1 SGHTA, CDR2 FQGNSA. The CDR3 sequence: CASSLVGLGTGNTIYF. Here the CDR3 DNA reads TGTGCCAGCAGCTTAGTCGGCCTAGGGACTGGAAACACCATATATTTT.

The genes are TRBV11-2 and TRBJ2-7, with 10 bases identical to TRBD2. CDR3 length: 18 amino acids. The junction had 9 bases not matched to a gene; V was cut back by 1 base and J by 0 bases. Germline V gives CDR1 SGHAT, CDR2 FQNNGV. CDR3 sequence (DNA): TGTGCCAGCAGCTTAGTAGCGGGGGGCCGACAGTCCTCCTACGAGCAGTACTTC. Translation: CASSLVAGGRQSSYEQYF.

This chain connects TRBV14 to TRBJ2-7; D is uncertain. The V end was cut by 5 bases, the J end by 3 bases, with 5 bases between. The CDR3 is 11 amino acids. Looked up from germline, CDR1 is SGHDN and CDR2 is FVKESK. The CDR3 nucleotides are TGTGCCAGCAGCGGCCTCTACGAGCAGTACTTC. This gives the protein CASSGLYEQYF.

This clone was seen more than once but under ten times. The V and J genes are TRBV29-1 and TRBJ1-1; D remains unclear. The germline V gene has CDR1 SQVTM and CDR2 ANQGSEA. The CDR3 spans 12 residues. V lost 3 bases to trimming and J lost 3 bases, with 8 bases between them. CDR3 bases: TGCAGCGTTGAGCCCGGGTACACTGAAGCTTTCTTT. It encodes CSVEPGYTEAFF.

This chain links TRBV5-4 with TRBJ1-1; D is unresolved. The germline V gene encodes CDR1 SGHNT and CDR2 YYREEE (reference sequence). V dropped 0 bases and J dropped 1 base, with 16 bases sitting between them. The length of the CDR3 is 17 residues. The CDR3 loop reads CASSLAKLAGENTEAFF. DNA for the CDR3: TGTGCCAGCAGCTTGGCCAAATTAGCAGGAGAGAACACTGAAGCTTTCTTT.

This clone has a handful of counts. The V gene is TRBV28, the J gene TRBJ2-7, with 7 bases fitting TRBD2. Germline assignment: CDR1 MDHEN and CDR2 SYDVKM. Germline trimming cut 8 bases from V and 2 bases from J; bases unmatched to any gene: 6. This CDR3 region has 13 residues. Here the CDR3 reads CASSPGGPYEQYF. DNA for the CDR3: TGTGCCAGCTCCCCGGGAGGCCCCTACGAGCAGTACTTC.

CDR3 sequence reads: CATSSRGHGANVLTF. The CDR3 DNA sequence: TGTGCCACCAGTTCCAGGGGTCATGGGGCCAACGTCCTGACTTTC. This chain links TRBV24-1 with TRBJ2-6; perhaps TRBD1 as D (6 bases). The CDR3 spans 15 residues. Germline values: CDR1 KGHDR, CDR2 SFDVKD. V was trimmed by 6 bases and J by 3 bases, leaving 11 bases between them.

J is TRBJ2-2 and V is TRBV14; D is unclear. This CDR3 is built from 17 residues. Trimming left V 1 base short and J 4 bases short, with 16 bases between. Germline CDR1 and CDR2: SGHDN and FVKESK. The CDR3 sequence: CASSQGFFNRGTGELFF. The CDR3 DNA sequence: TGTGCCAGCAGCCAAGGGTTTTTTAACCGCGGCACCGGGGAGCTGTTTTTT.

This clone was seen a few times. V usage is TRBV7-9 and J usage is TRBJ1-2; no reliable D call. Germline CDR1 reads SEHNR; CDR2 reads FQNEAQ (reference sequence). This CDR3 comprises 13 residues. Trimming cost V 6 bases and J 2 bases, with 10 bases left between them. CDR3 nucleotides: TGTGCCAGCAGTTTCGGTACAAACTATGGCTACACCTTC. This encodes CASSFGTNYGYTF.

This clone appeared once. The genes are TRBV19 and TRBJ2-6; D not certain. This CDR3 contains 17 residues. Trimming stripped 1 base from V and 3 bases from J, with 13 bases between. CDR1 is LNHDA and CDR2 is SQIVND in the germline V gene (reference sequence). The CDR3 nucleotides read TGTGCCAGTAGTATAGTAGATCAATTCTTTGGGGCCAACGTCCTGACTTTC. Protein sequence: CASSIVDQFFGANVLTF.

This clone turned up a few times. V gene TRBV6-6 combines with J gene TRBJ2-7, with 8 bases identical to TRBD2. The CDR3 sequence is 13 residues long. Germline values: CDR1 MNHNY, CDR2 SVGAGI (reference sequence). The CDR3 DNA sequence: TGTGCAGCCCAGGCTAGCGGGTCTTACGAGCAGTACTTC. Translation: CAAQASGSYEQYF.

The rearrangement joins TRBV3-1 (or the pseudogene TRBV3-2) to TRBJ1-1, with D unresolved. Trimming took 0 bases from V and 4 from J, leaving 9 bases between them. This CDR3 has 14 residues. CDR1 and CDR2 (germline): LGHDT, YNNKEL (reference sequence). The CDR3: CASSQDQVATEAFF. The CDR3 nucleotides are TGTGCCAGCAGCCAAGATCAGGTGGCCACTGAAGCTTTCTTT.

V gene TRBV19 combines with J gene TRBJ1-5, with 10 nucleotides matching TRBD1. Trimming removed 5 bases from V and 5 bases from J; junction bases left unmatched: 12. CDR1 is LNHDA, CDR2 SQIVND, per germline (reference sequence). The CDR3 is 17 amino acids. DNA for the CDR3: TGTGCCAGTAGTCCCGGAGGGACAGGGGCGTTCTATCAGCCCCAGCATTTT. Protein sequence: CASSPGGTGAFYQPQHF.

The chain's CDR3 is CASRAESTNNEQFF. As DNA, the CDR3 is TGTGCCAGCCGAGCCGAGTCTACCAACAATGAGCAGTTCTTC. The J gene is TRBJ2-1, the V gene TRBV19, with no clear D. Trimming shortened V by 9 bases and J by 5 bases, and 17 bases separated the two germline ends. The V gene's germline CDR1 is LNHDA and CDR2 SQIVND (reference sequence). CDR3 length: 14 amino acids.

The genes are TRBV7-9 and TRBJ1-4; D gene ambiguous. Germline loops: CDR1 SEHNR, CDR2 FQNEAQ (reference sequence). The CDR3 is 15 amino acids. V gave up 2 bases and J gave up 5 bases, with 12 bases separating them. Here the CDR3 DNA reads TGTGCCAGCAGCTTACTACAGACACTGAATGAAAAACTGTTTTTT. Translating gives CASSLLQTLNEKLFF.

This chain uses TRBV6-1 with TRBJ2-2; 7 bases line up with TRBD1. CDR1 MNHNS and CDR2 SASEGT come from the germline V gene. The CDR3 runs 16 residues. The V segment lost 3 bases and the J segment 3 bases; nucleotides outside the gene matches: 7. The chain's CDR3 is CASSEGQSPYTGELFF. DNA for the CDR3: TGTGCCAGCAGTGAGGGACAGTCCCCTTACACCGGGGAGCTGTTTTTT.

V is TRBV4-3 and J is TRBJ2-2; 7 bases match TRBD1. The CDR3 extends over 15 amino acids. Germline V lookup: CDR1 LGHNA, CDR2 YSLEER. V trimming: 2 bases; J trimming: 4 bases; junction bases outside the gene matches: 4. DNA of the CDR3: TGCGCCAGCAGCCAACTCCAGGGGGTCACCGGGGAGCTGTTTTTT. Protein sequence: CASSQLQGVTGELFF.

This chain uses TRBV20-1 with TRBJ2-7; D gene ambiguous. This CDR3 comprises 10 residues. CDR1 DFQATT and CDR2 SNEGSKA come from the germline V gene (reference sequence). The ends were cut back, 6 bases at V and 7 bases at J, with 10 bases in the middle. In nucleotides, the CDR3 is TGCAGTGCGGGGATAGGGGAGCAGTACTTC. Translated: CSAGIGEQYF.

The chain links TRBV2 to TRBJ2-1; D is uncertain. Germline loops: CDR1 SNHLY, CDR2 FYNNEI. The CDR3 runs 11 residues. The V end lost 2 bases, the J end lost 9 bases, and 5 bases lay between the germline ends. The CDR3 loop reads CASSEMTEQFF. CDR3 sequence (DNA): TGTGCCAGCAGTGAAATGACTGAGCAGTTCTTC.

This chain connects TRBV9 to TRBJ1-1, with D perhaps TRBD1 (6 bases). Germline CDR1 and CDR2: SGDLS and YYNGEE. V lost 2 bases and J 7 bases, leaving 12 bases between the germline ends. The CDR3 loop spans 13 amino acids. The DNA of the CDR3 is TGTGCCAGCAGCGTCAACAGGGAGGGTGAAGCTTTCTTT. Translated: CASSVNREGEAFF.

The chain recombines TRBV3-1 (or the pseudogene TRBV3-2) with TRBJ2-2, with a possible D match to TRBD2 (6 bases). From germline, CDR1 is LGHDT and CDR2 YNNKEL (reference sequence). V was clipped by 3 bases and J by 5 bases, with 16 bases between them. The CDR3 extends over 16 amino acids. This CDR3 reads CASSHMSSRGTGELFF. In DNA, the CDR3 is TGTGCCAGCAGCCATATGTCTAGTCGGGGGACCGGGGAGCTGTTTTTT.

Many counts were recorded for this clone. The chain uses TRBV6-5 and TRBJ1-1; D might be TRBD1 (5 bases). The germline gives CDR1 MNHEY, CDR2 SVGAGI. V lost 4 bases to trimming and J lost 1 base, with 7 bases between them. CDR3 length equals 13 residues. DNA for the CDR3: TGTGCCAGCAGTTGGGGCCAGAACACTGAAGCTTTCTTT. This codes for CASSWGQNTEAFF.

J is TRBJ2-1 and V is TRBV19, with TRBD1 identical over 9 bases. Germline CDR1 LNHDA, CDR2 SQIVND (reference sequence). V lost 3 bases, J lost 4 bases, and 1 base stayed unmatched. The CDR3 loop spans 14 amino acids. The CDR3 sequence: CASSMGQGYNEQFF. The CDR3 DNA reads TGTGCCAGTAGTATGGGACAGGGATACAATGAGCAGTTCTTC.

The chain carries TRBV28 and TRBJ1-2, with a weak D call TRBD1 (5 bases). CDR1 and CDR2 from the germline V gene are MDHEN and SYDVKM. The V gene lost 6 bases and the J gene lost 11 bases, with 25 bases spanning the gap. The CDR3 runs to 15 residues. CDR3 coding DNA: TGTGCCAGCAGCTCTCCGAACAGGAAGGGGATGCGATACACCTTC. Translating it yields CASSSPNRKGMRYTF.

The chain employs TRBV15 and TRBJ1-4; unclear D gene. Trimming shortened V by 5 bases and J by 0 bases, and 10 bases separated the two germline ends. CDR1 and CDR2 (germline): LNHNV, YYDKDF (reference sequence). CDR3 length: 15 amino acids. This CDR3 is CATSLRLATNEKLFF. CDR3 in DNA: TGTGCCACCAGCCTCCGCCTTGCAACTAATGAAAAACTGTTTTTT.